Shown below are 29 T cell receptor beta chains from a single sample sequenced in a study of blood T cells in healthy people across ages. It was with a sample-barcoded 5' primer and a J-beta primer mix that a second PCR of roughly 7 to 12 cycles was run. TCRdb redid the calling of the 5' RACE reads with MiXCR, one entry per CDR3 protein. The table includes over a million distinct CDR3 sequences, around 43% detected once. The sample consisted of blood. These TCRs come from a woman in her sixties in good health.

The chain joins TRBV7-2 to TRBJ2-1; perhaps TRBD2 as D (6 bases). Germline CDR1 and CDR2: SGHTA and FQGNSA. Between the trimmed V and J ends, which lost 5 bases and 7 bases, there was a span of 15 bases. CDR3 size: 14 residues. The CDR3 protein is CASSRNSGGNEQFF. DNA of the CDR3: TGTGCCAGCAGCCGAAATAGCGGCGGTAATGAGCAGTTCTTC.

This clonotype was counted ten times or more. The V call is TRBV29-1, the J call TRBJ1-2; D remains unclear. V shed 5 bases and J shed 5 bases, with 9 bases lying between them. Germline values: CDR1 SQVTM, CDR2 ANQGSEA. This CDR3 contains 11 residues. The chain's CDR3 is CSVHFGYGYTF. CDR3 coding DNA: TGCAGCGTTCACTTTGGGTATGGCTACACCTTC.

In its sample, this clonotype was seen a few times. The chain employs TRBV6-5 and TRBJ1-4; D remains ambiguous. Germline CDR1 is MNHEY and CDR2 is SVGAGI. The CDR3 extends over 14 amino acids. Trimming left V 6 bases short and J 4 bases short, with 12 bases between. The DNA of the CDR3 is TGTGCCAGCAGGAAAGGGATCCTTAATGAAAAACTGTTTTTT. The encoded protein is CASRKGILNEKLFF.

This clonotype was counted many times. CDR3 in amino acids: CASSLGQGSGETQYF. CDR3 coding DNA: TGTGCCAGCAGCCTCGGACAGGGCTCCGGAGAGACCCAGTACTTC. V usage is TRBV11-2 and J usage is TRBJ2-5; TRBD1 matches at 8 bases. Germline-derived CDR1 and CDR2 are SGHAT and FQNNGV. V dropped 5 bases and J dropped 4; count of bases not matched to a gene: 9. CDR3 length: 15 residues.

The chain carries TRBV7-9 and TRBJ2-7; no clear D. Between the trimmed V and J ends, which lost 3 bases and 0 bases, there was a span of 9 bases. In germline, CDR1 is SEHNR, CDR2 FQNEAQ (reference sequence). This CDR3 region has 14 residues. CDR3 loop: CASSFGGISYEQYF. CDR3 sequence (DNA): TGTGCCAGCAGCTTTGGTGGAATCTCCTACGAGCAGTACTTC.

J is TRBJ2-7 and V is TRBV6-5; D is unclear. Germline loops: CDR1 MNHEY, CDR2 SVGAGI. This CDR3 comprises 14 residues. Trimming took off 2 bases at V and 3 bases at J, with 11 bases between the two ends. Written as DNA, the CDR3 is TGTGCCAGCAGTTACAGAGGACGGCACTACGAGCAGTACTTC. Residues: CASSYRGRHYEQYF.

This clonotype was observed a handful of times. J is TRBJ2-4 and V is TRBV20-1; D unclear. Per the germline V gene, CDR1 is DFQATT and CDR2 is SNEGSKA (reference sequence). V lost 6 bases, J lost 10 bases, and 16 bases lay in between. The CDR3 contains 12 residues. CDR3 sequence (DNA): TGCAGTGCCACCGACTTGCTGCGGATTCAGTACTTC. The encoded protein is CSATDLLRIQYF.

Only a few counts were recorded for this clonotype. The CDR3: CASSLRLAFAYEQYF. The DNA of the CDR3 is TGTGCCAGCAGTTTAAGGCTAGCGTTCGCCTACGAGCAGTACTTC. The rearrangement links TRBV27 to TRBJ2-7, with D possibly being TRBD2 (6 bases). V dropped 2 bases and J dropped 2 bases, with 13 bases sitting between them. Germline CDR1 is MNHEY and CDR2 is SMNVEV (reference sequence). The CDR3 totals 15 residues.

This clonotype was seen more than once but under ten times. The CDR3 loop reads CSAQGANTGELFF. For the CDR3, the DNA is TGCAGCGCACAGGGTGCGAACACCGGGGAGCTGTTTTTT. The V gene is TRBV29-1, the J gene TRBJ2-2; maybe TRBD1 (6 bases). V was trimmed by 7 bases and J by 0 bases, leaving 9 bases between them. In germline, CDR1 is SQVTM, CDR2 ANQGSEA. The CDR3 contains 13 residues.

This clonotype showed up just once. The chain recombines TRBV18 with TRBJ2-1; D is perhaps TRBD2 (7 bases). Trimming cost V 6 bases and J 7 bases, with 19 bases left between them. The CDR3 totals 15 residues. CDR1 KGHSH and CDR2 LQKENI come from the germline V gene. The CDR3 coding sequence is TGTGCCAGCTCCCCTCCCGGGGGGCGTATTAATGAGCAGTTCTTC. This encodes CASSPPGGRINEQFF.

The rearrangement joins TRBV29-1 to TRBJ2-7; possible D gene TRBD1, 6 bases. CDR1 is SQVTM and CDR2 is ANQGSEA in the germline V gene. V lost 1 base, J lost 0 bases, and 7 bases lay in between. The CDR3 contains 13 residues. CDR3 amino acids: CSVEGQASYEQYF. The DNA for the CDR3 is TGCAGCGTTGAAGGACAGGCCTCCTACGAGCAGTACTTC.

This chain uses TRBV12-3 or TRBV12-4 with TRBJ2-5, with D possibly being TRBD2 (5 bases). Trimming shortened V by 1 base and J by 4 bases, and 10 bases separated the two germline ends. This CDR3 contains 14 residues. The CDR3 sequence: CASSLDGDLETQYF. The CDR3 DNA is TGTGCCAGCAGTTTAGACGGGGATCTAGAGACCCAGTACTTC.

Comment on this clonotype: The junction shows a germline mismatch at one end, possibly a read error. The J gene is TRBJ2-4, the V gene TRBV12-3 or TRBV12-4; possibly TRBD2 for D (6 bases). The J call is in doubt because the DNA end fits TRBJ2-7 better. CDR3 size: 12 residues. CDR3 nucleotides: TGTGCCGGCAGTGGAGGGTGGCACGAGCAGTACTTC. Translated: CAGSGGWHEQYF.

This clonotype was observed a few times. The chain uses TRBV20-1 and TRBJ2-7, with TRBD2 as a possible D gene (5 bases). Trimming cost V 5 bases and J 2 bases, with 19 bases left between them. In germline, CDR1 is DFQATT, CDR2 SNEGSKA (reference sequence). The CDR3 runs 15 residues. CDR3 nucleotides: TGCAGTGCTCACGATGGTTTCGGCGGGCCCTACGAGCAGTACTTC. Its translation: CSAHDGFGGPYEQYF.

This chain uses TRBV28 with TRBJ1-6; D not certain. Trimming took 4 bases from V and 10 from J, leaving 23 bases between them. CDR1 is MDHEN and CDR2 is SYDVKM in the germline V gene. This CDR3 is 17 amino acids long. CDR3 sequence (DNA): TGTGCCAGCAGTTCCTCGCTACGGACGGGAGCGGGGTCACCCCTCCACTTT. It translates to CASSSSLRTGAGSPLHF.

The chain links TRBV6-4 to TRBJ2-1; the match to TRBD1 covers 10 bases. From germline, CDR1 is MRHNA and CDR2 SNTAGT. The junction had 7 bases not matched to a gene; V was cut back by 3 bases and J by 8 bases. The length of the CDR3 is 15 residues. CDR3 sequence reads: CASSEPGQGFDEQFF. The CDR3 coding sequence is TGTGCCAGCAGTGAACCGGGACAGGGGTTCGATGAGCAGTTCTTC.

This chain uses TRBV20-1 with TRBJ2-5; TRBD1 matches at 7 bases. CDR3 length: 15 amino acids. Trimming at V came to 3 bases and at J to 0 bases, leaving 7 bases not matched to a gene. Looked up from germline, CDR1 is DFQATT and CDR2 is SNEGSKA (reference sequence). The CDR3 loop reads CSARLYTGDQETQYF. The CDR3 DNA follows: TGCAGTGCTAGGTTATATACAGGGGACCAAGAGACCCAGTACTTC.

The chain combines TRBV10-3 with TRBJ2-5, with 8 bases lining up with TRBD2. The CDR3 length is 16 residues. Germline V lookup: CDR1 ENHRY, CDR2 SYGVKD. J lost 4 bases, V lost 0 bases, and 7 bases had no gene match. CDR3 nucleotides: TGTGCCATCAGTGAGTCGTTCGTGGCGGGAGGAGAGACCCAGTACTTC. It specifies CAISESFVAGGETQYF.

The chain couples TRBV6-2 or TRBV6-3 to TRBJ1-5; D gene uncertain. Trimming removed 1 base from V and 0 bases from J, with 7 bases in between. The CDR3 has 15 residues. From germline, CDR1 is MNHEY and CDR2 SVGEGT. The CDR3 protein is CASSYFFYSNQPQHF. The CDR3 region has the DNA TGTGCCAGCAGTTACTTCTTTTATAGCAATCAGCCCCAGCATTTT.

CDR3 loop: CASSAQLHYEQYF. In nucleotides, the CDR3 is TGTGCCAGCAGTGCACAGCTCCACTACGAGCAGTACTTC. The genes are TRBV27 and TRBJ2-7; D is ambiguous. Trimming left V 5 bases short and J 3 bases short, with 11 bases between. The CDR3 totals 13 residues. The germline V gene has CDR1 MNHEY and CDR2 SMNVEV (reference sequence).

This chain links TRBV12-5 with TRBJ2-1; perhaps TRBD2 as D (5 bases). Trimming pared 2 bases from V and 0 bases from J, leaving 14 bases between. The CDR3 contains 17 residues. Per the germline V gene, CDR1 is LGHNT and CDR2 is FRNRAP. The CDR3 DNA reads TGTGCTAGTGGTTTGCCCGAGAGGAGGAGCTCCTACAATGAGCAGTTCTTC. Translating gives CASGLPERRSSYNEQFF.

This clonotype was detected only a few times. J is TRBJ2-7 and V is TRBV28; 7 bases map to TRBD2. CDR1 and CDR2 from the germline V gene are MDHEN and SYDVKM. V dropped 1 base and J dropped 2; count of bases not matched to a gene: 2. This CDR3 has 14 amino acids. In DNA, the CDR3 is TGTGCCAGCAGTTTATCGGCGGGAGCCTACGAGCAGTACTTC. Translated: CASSLSAGAYEQYF.

As for this clonotype: This may arise from a read error, as a much more abundant clone is one base away. The rearrangement joins TRBV7-2 to TRBJ2-5; 8 bases align to TRBD2. With V trimmed by 3 bases and J by 11 bases, 11 bases remained unmatched. The V gene's germline CDR1 is SGHTA and CDR2 FQGNSA. The CDR3 covers 14 residues. The CDR3 loop reads CASSFGLAYNEQYF. CDR3 DNA sequence: TGTGCCAGCAGCTTCGGACTAGCCTACAATGAGCAGTACTTC.

The chain couples TRBV28 to TRBJ2-7, with D unclear. V lost 7 bases to trimming and J lost 2 bases, with 15 bases between them. CDR3 length equals 14 residues. Germline V gives CDR1 MDHEN, CDR2 SYDVKM. CDR3 coding DNA: TGTGCCAGCACCCCTGCCGGGTTTGCCTACGAGCAGTACTTC. Translating it yields CASTPAGFAYEQYF.

The chain uses TRBV7-8 and TRBJ2-5, with 8 positions matching TRBD2. Germline CDR1 SGHVS, CDR2 FQNEAQ. The CDR3 length is 16 residues. V dropped 5 bases and J dropped 11; count of bases not matched to a gene: 19. The CDR3 loop is CASSHREGRYSNEQYF. For the CDR3, the DNA is TGTGCCAGCAGCCACCGGGAGGGGCGTTATTCCAATGAGCAGTACTTC.

The CDR3 coding sequence is TGTGCCACCAGCAGGACTGGACTAGCGGAATACACAGATACGCAGTATTTT. It encodes CATSRTGLAEYTDTQYF. The genes are TRBV15 and TRBJ2-3, with 10 positions matching TRBD2. The CDR3 consists of 17 residues. The germline gives CDR1 LNHNV, CDR2 YYDKDF (reference sequence). J was trimmed by 2 bases and V by 3 bases; bases with no gene match: 8.

This clonotype was seen repeatedly, ten times or more. J is TRBJ1-2 and V is TRBV7-9; D is unresolved. Between the trimmed V and J ends, which lost 0 bases and 3 bases, there was a span of 2 bases. CDR1 and CDR2 (germline): SEHNR, FQNEAQ (reference sequence). The CDR3 is 12 amino acids. CDR3 nucleotide sequence: TGTGCCAGCAGCTTAGCAGACTATGGCTACACCTTC. It translates to CASSLADYGYTF.

The rearrangement joins TRBV6-2 or TRBV6-3 to TRBJ2-7; weak D call: TRBD2 (5 bases). Germline V gene sequence: CDR1 MNHEY, CDR2 SVGEGT. The CDR3 has 14 residues. V shed 8 bases and J shed 0 bases, with 14 bases lying between them. CDR3 coding DNA: TGTGCCAGCTACCGACTACCTGGCTCCTACGAGCAGTACTTC. Residues: CASYRLPGSYEQYF.

The chain couples TRBV20-1 to TRBJ2-1, with 11 bases matching TRBD2. J lost 7 bases, V lost 0 bases, and 8 bases had no gene match. The V gene's germline CDR1 is DFQATT and CDR2 SNEGSKA (reference sequence). This CDR3 comprises 16 residues. The CDR3 reads CSARDPRLAGRNEQFF. The DNA of the CDR3 is TGCAGTGCTAGAGATCCGCGACTAGCGGGACGGAATGAGCAGTTCTTC.